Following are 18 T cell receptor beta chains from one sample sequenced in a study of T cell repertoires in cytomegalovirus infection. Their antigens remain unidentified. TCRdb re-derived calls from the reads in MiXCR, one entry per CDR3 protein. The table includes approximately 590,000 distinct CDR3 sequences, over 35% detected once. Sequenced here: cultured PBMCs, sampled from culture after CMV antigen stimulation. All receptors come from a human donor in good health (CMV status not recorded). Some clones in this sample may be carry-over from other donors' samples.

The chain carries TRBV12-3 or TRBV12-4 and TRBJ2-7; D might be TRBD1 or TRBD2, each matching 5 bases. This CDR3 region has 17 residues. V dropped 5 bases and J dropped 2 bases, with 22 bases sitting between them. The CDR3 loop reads CASSGTWAEEGPYEQYF. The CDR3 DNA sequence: TGTGCCAGCAGTGGAACCTGGGCGGAAGAGGGGCCCTACGAGCAGTACTTC.

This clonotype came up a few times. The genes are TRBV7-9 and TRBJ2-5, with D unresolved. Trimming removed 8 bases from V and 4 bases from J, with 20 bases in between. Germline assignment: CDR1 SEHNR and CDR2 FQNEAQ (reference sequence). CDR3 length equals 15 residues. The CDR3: CASDFGGQKGETQYF. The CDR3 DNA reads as TGTGCCAGCGATTTTGGCGGTCAAAAAGGAGAGACCCAGTACTTC.

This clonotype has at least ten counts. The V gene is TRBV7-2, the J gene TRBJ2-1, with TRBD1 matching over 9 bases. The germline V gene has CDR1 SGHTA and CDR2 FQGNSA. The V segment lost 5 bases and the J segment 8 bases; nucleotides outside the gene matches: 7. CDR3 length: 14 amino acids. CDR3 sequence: CASSRGQGRDEQFF. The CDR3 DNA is TGTGCCAGCAGCCGTGGACAGGGGAGGGATGAGCAGTTCTTC. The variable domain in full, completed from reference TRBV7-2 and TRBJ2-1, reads GAGVSQSPSNKVTEKGKDVELRCDPISGHTALYWYRQSLGQGLEFLIYFQGNSAPDKSGLPSDRFSAERTGGSVSTLTIQRTQQEDSAVYLCASSRGQGRDEQFFGPGTRLTVL.

As DNA, the CDR3 is TGTGCCAGTAGCGGGATTGTTTTTGGTGAGCAGTTCTTC. Translation: CASSGIVFGEQFF. This chain links TRBV2 with TRBJ2-1; TRBD2 matches 8 bases. Germline loops: CDR1 SNHLY, CDR2 FYNNEI. J was trimmed by 9 bases and V by 9 bases; bases with no gene match: 10. CDR3 size: 13 residues.

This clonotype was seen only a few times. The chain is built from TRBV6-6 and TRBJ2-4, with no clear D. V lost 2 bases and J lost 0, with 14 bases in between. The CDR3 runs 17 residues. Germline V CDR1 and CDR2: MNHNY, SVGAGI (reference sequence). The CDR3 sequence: CASSYTGGRIAKNIQYF. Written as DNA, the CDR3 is TGTGCCAGCAGTTACACCGGTGGTCGGATAGCCAAAAACATTCAGTACTTC.

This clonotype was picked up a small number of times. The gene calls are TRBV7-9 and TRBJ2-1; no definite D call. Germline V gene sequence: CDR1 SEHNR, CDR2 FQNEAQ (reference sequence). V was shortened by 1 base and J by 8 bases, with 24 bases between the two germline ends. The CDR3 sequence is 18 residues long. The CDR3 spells CASSLERVRAKVPYEQFF. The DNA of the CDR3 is TGTGCCAGCAGCTTAGAAAGGGTCCGAGCGAAAGTCCCCTATGAGCAGTTCTTC. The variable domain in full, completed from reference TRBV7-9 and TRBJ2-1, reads DTGVSQNPRHKITKRGQNVTFRCDPISEHNRLYWYRQTLGQGPEFLTYFQNEAQLEKSRLLSDRFSAERPKGSFSTLEIQRTEQGDSAMYLCASSLERVRAKVPYEQFFGPGTRLTVL.

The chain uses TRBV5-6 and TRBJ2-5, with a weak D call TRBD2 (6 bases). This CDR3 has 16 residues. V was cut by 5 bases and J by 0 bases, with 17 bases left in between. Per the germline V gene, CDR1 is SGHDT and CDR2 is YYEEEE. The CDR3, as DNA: TGTGCCAGCAGTTGGAGTAGCGGAGTGTACCAAGAGACCCAGTACTTC. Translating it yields CASSWSSGVYQETQYF.

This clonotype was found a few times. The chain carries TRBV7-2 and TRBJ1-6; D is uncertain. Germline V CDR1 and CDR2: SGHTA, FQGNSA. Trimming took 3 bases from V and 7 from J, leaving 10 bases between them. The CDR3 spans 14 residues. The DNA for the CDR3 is TGTGCCAGCAGCTTTCGGACCCCCAATTCACCCCTCCACTTT. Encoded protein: CASSFRTPNSPLHF.

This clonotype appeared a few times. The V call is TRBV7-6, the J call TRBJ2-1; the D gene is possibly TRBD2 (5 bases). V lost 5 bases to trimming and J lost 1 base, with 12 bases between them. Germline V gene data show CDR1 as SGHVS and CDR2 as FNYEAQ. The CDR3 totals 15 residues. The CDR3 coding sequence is TGTGCCAGCAGCACGCGACTACGTTCCTACAATGAGCAGTTCTTC. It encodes CASSTRLRSYNEQFF.

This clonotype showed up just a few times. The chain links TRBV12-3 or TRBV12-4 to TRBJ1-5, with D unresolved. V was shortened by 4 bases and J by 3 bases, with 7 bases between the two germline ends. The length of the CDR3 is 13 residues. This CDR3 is CASSYGVNQPQHF. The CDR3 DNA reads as TGTGCCAGCAGTTACGGGGTCAATCAGCCCCAGCATTTT.

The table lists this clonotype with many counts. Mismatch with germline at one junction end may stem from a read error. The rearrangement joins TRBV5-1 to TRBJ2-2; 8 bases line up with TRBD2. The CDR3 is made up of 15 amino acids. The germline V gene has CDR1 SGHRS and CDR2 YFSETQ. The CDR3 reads CASSLAGSNTGELFF. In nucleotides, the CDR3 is TGTGCCAGCAGCTTAGCGGGGTCGAACACCGGGGAGCTGTTTTTT. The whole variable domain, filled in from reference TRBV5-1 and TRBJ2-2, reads KAGVTQTPRYLIKTRGQQVTLSCSPISGHRSVSWYQQTPGQGLQFLFEYFSETQRNKGNFPGRFSGRQFSNSRSEMNVSTLELGDSALYLCASSLAGSNTGELFFGEGSRLTVL.

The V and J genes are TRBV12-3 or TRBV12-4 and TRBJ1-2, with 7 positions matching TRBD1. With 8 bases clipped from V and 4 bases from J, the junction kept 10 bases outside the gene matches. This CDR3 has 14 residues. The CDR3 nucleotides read TGTGCCAGCGCACGCCCACCAGGGGGCTATGGCTACACCTTC. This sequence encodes CASARPPGGYGYTF.

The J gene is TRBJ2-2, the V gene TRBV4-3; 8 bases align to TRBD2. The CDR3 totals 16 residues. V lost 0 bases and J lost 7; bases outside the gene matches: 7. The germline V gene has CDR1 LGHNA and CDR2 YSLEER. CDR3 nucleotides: TGCGCCAGCAGCCAAGATTTGACTAGCGCGGGCGGGGAGCTGTTTTTT. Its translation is CASSQDLTSAGGELFF.

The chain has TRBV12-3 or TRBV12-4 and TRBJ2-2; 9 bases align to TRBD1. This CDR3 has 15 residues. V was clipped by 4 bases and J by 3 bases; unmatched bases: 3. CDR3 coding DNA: TGTGCCAGCAGTTACAGGGGGCACCACACCGGGGAGCTGTTTTTT. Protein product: CASSYRGHHTGELFF.

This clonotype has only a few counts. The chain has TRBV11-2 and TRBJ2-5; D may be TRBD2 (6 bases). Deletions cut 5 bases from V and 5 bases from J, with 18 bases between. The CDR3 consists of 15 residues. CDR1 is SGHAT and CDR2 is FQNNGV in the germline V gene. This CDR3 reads CASSHTTGGPETQYF. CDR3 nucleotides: TGTGCCAGCAGCCATACCACAGGAGGGCCGGAGACCCAGTACTTC. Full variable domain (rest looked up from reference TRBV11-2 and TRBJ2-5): EAGVAQSPRYKIIEKRQSVAFWCNPISGHATLYWYQQILGQGPKLLIQFQNNGVVDDSQLPKDRFSAERLKGVDSTLKIQPAKLEDSAVYLCASSHTTGGPETQYFGPGTRLLVL.

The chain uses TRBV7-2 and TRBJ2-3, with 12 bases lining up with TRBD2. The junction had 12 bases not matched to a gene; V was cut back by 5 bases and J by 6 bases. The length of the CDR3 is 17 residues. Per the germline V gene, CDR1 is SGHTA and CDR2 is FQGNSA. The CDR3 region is CASSRFPLAGGGDTQYF. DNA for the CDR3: TGTGCCAGCAGCCGATTCCCCCTAGCGGGGGGGGGGGATACGCAGTATTTT. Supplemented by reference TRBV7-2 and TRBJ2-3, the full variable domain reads GAGVSQSPSNKVTEKGKDVELRCDPISGHTALYWYRQSLGQGLEFLIYFQGNSAPDKSGLPSDRFSAERTGGSVSTLTIQRTQQEDSAVYLCASSRFPLAGGGDTQYFGPGTRLTVL.

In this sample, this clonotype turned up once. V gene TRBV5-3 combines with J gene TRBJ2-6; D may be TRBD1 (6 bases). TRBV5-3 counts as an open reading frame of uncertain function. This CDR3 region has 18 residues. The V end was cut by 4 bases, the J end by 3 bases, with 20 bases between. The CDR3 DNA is TGTGCCAGAAGCCCTATGGGGTCCAGGGGTCATGGGGCCAACGTCCTGACTTTC. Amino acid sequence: CARSPMGSRGHGANVLTF.

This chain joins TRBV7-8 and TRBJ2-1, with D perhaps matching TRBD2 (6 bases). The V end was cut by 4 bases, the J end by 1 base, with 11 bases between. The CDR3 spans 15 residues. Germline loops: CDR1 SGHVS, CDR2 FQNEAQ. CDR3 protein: CASSSRLGSYNEQFF. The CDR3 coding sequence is TGTGCCAGCAGCTCTAGACTAGGTTCCTACAATGAGCAGTTCTTC.